This T cell receptor beta chain was identified during a study of blood T cell repertoires in COVID-19. Germline loops: CDR1 MNHEY, CDR2 SVGAGI. The CDR3 length is 16 residues. V lost 1 base, J lost 6 bases, and 13 bases lay in between. Profiling relied on immunoSEQ multiplex PCR, and the TCRdb table lists in-frame clones only, not all of them. Of around 50,000 clones listed, 75% to 95% are singletons. V gene TRBV6-5 combines with J gene TRBJ1-6; D remains unclear. Sequenced sample: peripheral blood. The clonotype originates from an older man with active COVID-19. The CDR3 DNA reads as TGTGCCAGCAGTTACTATTCGACCCGGGGTAATTCACCCCTCCACTTT. Protein product: CASSYYSTRGNSPLHF.